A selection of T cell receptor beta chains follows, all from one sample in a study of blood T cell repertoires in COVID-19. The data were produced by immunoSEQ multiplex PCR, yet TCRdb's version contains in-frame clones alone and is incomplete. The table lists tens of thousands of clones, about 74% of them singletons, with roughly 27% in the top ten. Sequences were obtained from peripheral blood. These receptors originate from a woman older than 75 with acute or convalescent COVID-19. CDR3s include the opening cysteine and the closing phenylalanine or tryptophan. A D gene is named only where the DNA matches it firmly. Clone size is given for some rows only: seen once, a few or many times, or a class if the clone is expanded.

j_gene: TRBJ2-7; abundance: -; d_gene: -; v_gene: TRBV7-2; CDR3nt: TGTGCCAGCAGCCTCTCGGGTACCTCGGGCTACGAGCAGTACTTC; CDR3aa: CASSLSGTSGYEQYF
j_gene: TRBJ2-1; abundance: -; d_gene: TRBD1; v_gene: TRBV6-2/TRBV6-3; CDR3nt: TGTGCCAGCAGTTACCCCCTTTTGATGTTCACAGGGGGCTCATCCTACAATGAGCAGTTCTTC; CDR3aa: CASSYPLLMFTGGSSYNEQFF
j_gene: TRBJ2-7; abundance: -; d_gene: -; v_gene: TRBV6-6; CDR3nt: TGTGCCAGCAGTTACTCGGGGAGGGGGTCCGAGCAGTACTTC; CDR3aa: CASSYSGRGSEQYF
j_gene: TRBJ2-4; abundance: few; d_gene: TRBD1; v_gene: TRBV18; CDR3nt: TGTGCCAGCTCACCACCTGGGACAGGGATACTAGCCAAAAACATTCAGTACTTC; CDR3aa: CASSPPGTGILAKNIQYF
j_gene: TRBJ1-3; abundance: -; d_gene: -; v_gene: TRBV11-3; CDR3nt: TGTGCCAGCAGCTTTCGAAGAGACTCTGGAAACACCATATATTTT; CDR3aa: CASSFRRDSGNTIYF
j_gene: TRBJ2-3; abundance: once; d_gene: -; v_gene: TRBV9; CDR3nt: TGTGCCAGCAGCGTAGAAATAGGGGGCACAGATACGCAGTATTTT; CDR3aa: CASSVEIGGTDTQYF
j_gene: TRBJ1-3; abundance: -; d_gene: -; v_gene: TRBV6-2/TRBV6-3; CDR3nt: TGTGCCAGCAGTTACTCAGGAGGGAACTCTGGAAACACCATATATTTT; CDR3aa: CASSYSGGNSGNTIYF
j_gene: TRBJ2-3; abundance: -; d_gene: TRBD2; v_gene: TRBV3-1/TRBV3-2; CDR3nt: TGTGCCAGCAGTCCCTCCCGGGCCAGCAAGGGACTAGCGCCATACACAGATACGCAGTATTTT; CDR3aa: CASSPSRASKGLAPYTDTQYF
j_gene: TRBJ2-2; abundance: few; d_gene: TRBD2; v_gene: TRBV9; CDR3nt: TGTGCCAGCAGCGCGAGGGCGGGAGGGTCCGGGGAGCTGTTTTTT; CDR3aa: CASSARAGGSGELFF
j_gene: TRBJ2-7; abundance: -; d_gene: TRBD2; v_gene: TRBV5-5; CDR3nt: TGTGCCAGCAGCGCTGGACTAGCGGGAGTCGGCGAGCAGTACTTC; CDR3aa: CASSAGLAGVGEQYF
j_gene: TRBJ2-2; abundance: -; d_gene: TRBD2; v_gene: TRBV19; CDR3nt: TGTGCCAGTAGTATAGTTCTAGCGGGAGGGATAAACACCGGGGAGCTGTTTTTT; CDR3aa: CASSIVLAGGINTGELFF
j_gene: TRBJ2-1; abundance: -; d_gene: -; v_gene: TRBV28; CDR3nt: TGTGCCAGCAGTTTTTCGGACATGACATTCTTC; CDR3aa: CASSFSDMTFF
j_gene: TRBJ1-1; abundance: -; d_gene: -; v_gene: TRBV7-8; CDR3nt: TGTGCCAGCAGCCTAACCGCTGGGGGGGACACTGAAGCTTTCTTT; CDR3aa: CASSLTAGGDTEAFF
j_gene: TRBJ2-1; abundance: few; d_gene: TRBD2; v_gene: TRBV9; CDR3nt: TGTGCCAGCAGCCCCAGGACTAGCGGGACCTACAATGAGCAGTTCTTC; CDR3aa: CASSPRTSGTYNEQFF
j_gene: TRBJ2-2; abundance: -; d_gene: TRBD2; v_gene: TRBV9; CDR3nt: TGTGCCAGCAGCGTAAGACTAGCGGGGAACACCGGGGAGCTGTTTTTT; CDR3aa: CASSVRLAGNTGELFF
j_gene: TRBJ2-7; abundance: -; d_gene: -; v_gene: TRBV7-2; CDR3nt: TGTGCCAGCAGCGCCAGAACAGGGACCTACGAGCAGTACTTC; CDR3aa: CASSARTGTYEQYF
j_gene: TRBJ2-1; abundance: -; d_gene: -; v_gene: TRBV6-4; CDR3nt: TGTGCCAGCAGTGATGTGGACAGAGCCTCCTACAATGAGCAGTTCTTC; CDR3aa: CASSDVDRASYNEQFF
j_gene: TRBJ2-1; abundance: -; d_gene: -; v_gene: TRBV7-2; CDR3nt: TGTGCCAGCAGCTGGACAGGGAGGGTCTCTAGCGGACGGCGTAATGAGCAGTTCTTC; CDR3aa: CASSWTGRVSSGRRNEQFF
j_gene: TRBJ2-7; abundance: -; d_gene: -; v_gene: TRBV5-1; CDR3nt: TGCGCCAGCAGCTTGGCCGGAGGTAGTCCCTACGAGCAGTACTTC; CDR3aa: CASSLAGGSPYEQYF
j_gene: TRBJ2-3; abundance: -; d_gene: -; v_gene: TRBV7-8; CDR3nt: TGTGCCAGCAGCTTAAGCGGACTGGCTCAGGAGGATACGCAGTATTTT; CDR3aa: CASSLSGLAQEDTQYF